The 18 T cell receptor beta chains below all came from one sample that was sequenced in a study of shared clonotypes between healthy human individuals. The method was immunoSEQ multiplex PCR; TCRdb's version includes in-frame clones alone and lacks a portion of them. The sample includes over a million clones, 96% of them seen just once. Input material: naive CD4+ T cells sorted from blood. The sample's subset: CD45RA+ positively selected. These receptor sequences come from a man aged 25-40 years in good health.

The rearrangement uses TRBV7-9 and TRBJ2-7, with D perhaps given as TRBD1 or TRBD2 (5 bases each). This CDR3 comprises 15 residues. V shed 4 bases and J shed 6 bases, with 19 bases lying between them. The germline V gene encodes CDR1 SEHNR and CDR2 FQNEAQ (reference sequence). The CDR3 DNA follows: TGTGCCAGCAGCTCGATGCCGGGACCCCCAAGCGAGCAGTACTTC. Translated: CASSSMPGPPSEQYF.

V is TRBV28 and J is TRBJ1-1; D gene unclear. CDR1 is MDHEN and CDR2 is SYDVKM in the germline V gene. V shed 3 bases and J shed 1 base, with 12 bases lying between them. The CDR3 has 15 residues. The CDR3 loop reads CASSLNRLSNTEAFF. The DNA of the CDR3 is TGTGCCAGCAGTTTGAATCGGCTCTCGAACACTGAAGCTTTCTTT. Filled out from reference TRBV28 and TRBJ1-1, the complete variable domain reads DVKVTQSSRYLVKRTGEKVFLECVQDMDHENMFWYRQDPGLGLRLIYFSYDVKMKEKGDIPEGYSVSREKKERFSLILESASTNQTSMYLCASSLNRLSNTEAFFGQGTRLTVV.

Here the CDR3 reads CATSRAADRGLGYTF. The DNA for the CDR3 is TGTGCCACCAGCAGAGCCGCGGACAGGGGGCTTGGCTACACCTTC. The V gene is TRBV15, the J gene TRBJ1-2; TRBD1 agrees at 11 bases. Germline V CDR1 and CDR2: LNHNV, YYDKDF (reference sequence). This CDR3 is 15 amino acids long. The junction had 5 bases not matched to a gene; V was cut back by 1 base and J by 7 bases.

The chain joins TRBV29-1 to TRBJ2-5, with TRBD2 identical over 8 bases. The V gene's germline CDR1 is SQVTM and CDR2 ANQGSEA. The CDR3 contains 13 residues. V was pared by 7 bases and J by 7 bases, with 11 bases of the junction left unmatched. The CDR3 reads CSALMAGGGTQYF. The CDR3 bases are TGCAGCGCCCTAATGGCGGGGGGTGGGACCCAGTACTTC.

This rearrangement joins TRBV7-9 to TRBJ1-5, with D possibly TRBD1 on 6 matching bases. The CDR3 is 14 residues long. Trimming pared 2 bases from V and 5 bases from J, leaving 10 bases between. From germline, CDR1 is SEHNR and CDR2 FQNEAQ (reference sequence). The CDR3 nucleotides read TGTGCCAGCAGCTTAACACAGGGTGATCAGCCCCAGCATTTT. Amino acids: CASSLTQGDQPQHF.

CDR3 sequence reads: CASSARQGSYNEQFF. The CDR3 coding sequence is TGTGCCAGCAGCGCAAGACAGGGTTCCTACAATGAGCAGTTCTTC. The rearrangement links TRBV11-2 to TRBJ2-1, with 7 bases that match TRBD1. The CDR3 runs to 15 residues. Looked up from germline, CDR1 is SGHAT and CDR2 is FQNNGV. V was clipped by 5 bases and J by 1 base; unmatched bases: 5.

The chain carries TRBV29-1 and TRBJ2-3, with D unresolved. The CDR3 is made up of 8 amino acids. The germline gives CDR1 SQVTM, CDR2 ANQGSEA. The V and J ends lost 8 bases and 11 bases respectively, with 8 bases between them. CDR3 amino acids: CSTGRQYF. CDR3 DNA sequence: TGCAGCACCGGACGGCAGTATTTT.

The rearrangement uses TRBV13 and TRBJ2-6; the D is unclear. V was cut by 5 bases and J by 0 bases, with 8 bases left in between. This CDR3 is built from 15 residues. Per the germline V gene, CDR1 is PRHDT and CDR2 is FYEKMQ (reference sequence). The CDR3 loop is CASSPLSSGANVLTF. The CDR3 DNA follows: TGTGCCAGCAGCCCCCTAAGCTCTGGGGCCAACGTCCTGACTTTC.

V is TRBV10-1 and J is TRBJ2-3, with 7 bases lining up with TRBD2. Germline CDR1 WNHNN, CDR2 SYGVQD (reference sequence). V trimming: 4 bases; J trimming: 1 base; junction bases outside the gene matches: 2. The CDR3 is 14 residues long. DNA of the CDR3: TGCGCCAGCAGTGGCGGGAGTCGCACAGATACGCAGTATTTT. Protein sequence: CASSGGSRTDTQYF.

V is TRBV7-6 and J is TRBJ2-2; a possible D gene is TRBD1 (5 bases). From germline, CDR1 is SGHVS and CDR2 FNYEAQ. V was shortened by 3 bases and J by 5 bases, with 16 bases between the two germline ends. This CDR3 contains 16 residues. CDR3 in DNA: TGTGCCAGCAGCTTTGGGCAGGGCGCTGAGACCGGGGAGCTGTTTTTT. This codes for CASSFGQGAETGELFF.

This chain uses TRBV6-6 with TRBJ2-5, with D possibly TRBD1 on 5 matching bases. CDR1 is MNHNY and CDR2 is SVGAGI in the germline V gene (reference sequence). V lost 4 bases to trimming and J lost 0 bases, with 9 bases between them. This CDR3 is 14 amino acids long. Here the CDR3 reads CASSSRQYQETQYF. In DNA, the CDR3 is TGTGCCAGCAGTTCCAGACAGTACCAAGAGACCCAGTACTTC.

This clone occurred once. The J gene is TRBJ2-2, the V gene TRBV9, with TRBD2 as a possible D gene (6 bases). The V end lost 7 bases, the J end lost 4 bases, and 14 bases lay between the germline ends. The germline V gene encodes CDR1 SGDLS and CDR2 YYNGEE. The CDR3 runs to 14 residues. The CDR3 DNA sequence: TGTGCCAGCCGGAGGGGAAGGTTCACCGGGGAGCTGTTTTTT. Its translation is CASRRGRFTGELFF. The full variable domain, in which reference TRBV9 and TRBJ2-2 provide the parts outside the CDR3, is DSGVTQTPKHLITATGQRVTLRCSPRSGDLSVYWYQQSLDQGLQFLIQYYNGEERAKGNILERFSAQQFPDLHSELNLSSLELGDSALYFCASRRGRFTGELFFGEGSRLTVL.

The genes are TRBV5-1 and TRBJ2-7; 11 bases are shared with TRBD1. Germline V gene lookup returns CDR1 SGHRS and CDR2 YFSETQ. V gave up 4 bases and J gave up 4 bases; unmatched junction bases: 7. This CDR3 is built from 15 residues. The CDR3 is CASSPGQGAGYEQYF. The CDR3 DNA follows: TGCGCCAGCAGCCCCGGACAGGGGGCGGGTTACGAGCAGTACTTC.

The genes are TRBV19 and TRBJ2-7; 7 positions match TRBD1. V was pared by 4 bases and J by 2 bases, with 14 bases of the junction left unmatched. Germline V lookup: CDR1 LNHDA, CDR2 SQIVND (reference sequence). CDR3 length: 17 amino acids. CDR3 DNA sequence: TGTGCCAGTAGTAGACAATTCGGGCAGGGGACAGCCTACGAGCAGTACTTC. As protein: CASSRQFGQGTAYEQYF. Full variable domain (outside the CDR3, taken from reference TRBV19 and TRBJ2-7): DGGITQSPKYLFRKEGQNVTLSCEQNLNHDAMYWYRQDPGQGLRLIYYSQIVNDFQKGDIAEGYSVSREKKESFPLTVTSAQKNPTAFYLCASSRQFGQGTAYEQYFGPGTRLTVT.

This chain joins TRBV25-1 and TRBJ2-5, with 7 bases lining up with TRBD1. Germline V CDR1 and CDR2: MGHDK, SYGVNS. This CDR3 is built from 14 residues. The ends lost 4 bases at V and 2 bases at J; junction bases unmatched: 4. CDR3 in amino acids: CASSVRQGQETQYF. For the CDR3, the DNA is TGTGCCAGCAGTGTACGACAGGGACAAGAGACCCAGTACTTC.

This sequence joins TRBV5-8 and TRBJ2-5; 8 nucleotides match TRBD2. CDR1 and CDR2 (germline): SGHTS, YDEGEE. V dropped 2 bases and J dropped 5; count of bases not matched to a gene: 8. CDR3 length equals 15 residues. The CDR3 DNA follows: TGTGCCAGCAGCTTCGGAACAGCGGGAGATGAGACCCAGTACTTC. Translation: CASSFGTAGDETQYF.

As for this clone: Other nucleotide sequences in the sample specify the same CDR3. The genes are TRBV5-1 and TRBJ2-3; D perhaps matches TRBD1 (5 bases). Germline V CDR1 and CDR2: SGHRS, YFSETQ. The CDR3 length is 14 residues. The V end lost 0 bases, the J end lost 1 base, and 6 bases lay between the germline ends. The CDR3 is CASSLGGGTDTQYF. In nucleotides, the CDR3 is TGCGCCAGCAGCTTGGGGGGCGGCACAGATACGCAGTATTTT.

The rearrangement joins TRBV6-1 to TRBJ2-7; D is perhaps TRBD2 (5 bases). The CDR3 sequence is 14 residues long. Germline V gene lookup returns CDR1 MNHNS and CDR2 SASEGT. V was trimmed by 7 bases and J by 0 bases, leaving 13 bases between them. Written as DNA, the CDR3 is TGTGCCAGCAACGGGCGGGTGAGCTCCTACGAGCAGTACTTC. Its translation: CASNGRVSSYEQYF.